Included here is one T cell receptor (beta chain) sequence, with context. The antigen remains undetermined. This was the immunoSEQ version 4 assay in survey mode. The data were produced by immunoSEQ multiplex PCR, yet TCRdb's version contains in-frame clones alone and is incomplete. The data contain 25,000 to 35,000 clones, 82% of them singletons. These data belong to a study of persistence of HIV-infected CD4 T cells. Cells were stimulated with CMV-infected fibroblast lysates at 10 ug/mL. CD40L/CD69 double-negative CD45RO-high memory CD4+ T cells were collected. Adults with HIV-1 started suppressive ART while chronically infected. Donors had CD4+ T cell counts above 400 cells/uL and were CMV-seropositive. For around 18 hours, CD8-depleted PBMCs received anti-CD28/CD49d costimulation, a CD40-blocking antibody and enfuvirtide. The V gene's germline CDR1 is LNHDA and CDR2 SQIVND (reference sequence). The V gene lost 8 bases and the J gene lost 3 bases, with 13 bases spanning the gap. The CDR3 loop spans 14 amino acids.

The J gene is TRBJ2-2, the V gene TRBV19; D may be TRBD1 (6 bases). This TCR was recovered from an adult man with HIV who was CMV-seropositive. Here the sequenced sample was CD4+ T cells sorted from PBMCs after roughly 18-hour stimulation, taken from a patient who received antiretroviral therapy. CDR3 in DNA: TGTGCCAGTCGGTGGGGGCAGGACACCGGGGAGCTGTTTTTT. It specifies CASRWGQDTGELFF.